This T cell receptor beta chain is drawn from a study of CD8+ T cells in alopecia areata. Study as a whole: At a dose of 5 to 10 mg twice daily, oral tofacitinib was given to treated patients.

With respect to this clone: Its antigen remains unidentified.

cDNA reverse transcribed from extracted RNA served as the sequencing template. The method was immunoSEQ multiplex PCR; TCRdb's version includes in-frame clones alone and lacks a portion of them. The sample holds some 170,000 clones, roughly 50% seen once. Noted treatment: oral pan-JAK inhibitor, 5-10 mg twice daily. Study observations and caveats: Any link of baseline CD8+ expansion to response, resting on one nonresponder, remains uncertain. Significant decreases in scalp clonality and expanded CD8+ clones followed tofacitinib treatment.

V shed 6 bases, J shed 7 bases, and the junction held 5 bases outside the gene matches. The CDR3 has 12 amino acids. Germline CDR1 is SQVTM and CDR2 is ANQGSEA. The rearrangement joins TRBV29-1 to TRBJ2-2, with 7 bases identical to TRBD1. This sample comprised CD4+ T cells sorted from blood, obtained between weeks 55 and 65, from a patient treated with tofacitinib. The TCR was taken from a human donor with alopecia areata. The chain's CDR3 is CSVDRAVGELFF. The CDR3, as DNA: TGCAGCGTCGACAGGGCGGTCGGGGAGCTGTTTTTT.